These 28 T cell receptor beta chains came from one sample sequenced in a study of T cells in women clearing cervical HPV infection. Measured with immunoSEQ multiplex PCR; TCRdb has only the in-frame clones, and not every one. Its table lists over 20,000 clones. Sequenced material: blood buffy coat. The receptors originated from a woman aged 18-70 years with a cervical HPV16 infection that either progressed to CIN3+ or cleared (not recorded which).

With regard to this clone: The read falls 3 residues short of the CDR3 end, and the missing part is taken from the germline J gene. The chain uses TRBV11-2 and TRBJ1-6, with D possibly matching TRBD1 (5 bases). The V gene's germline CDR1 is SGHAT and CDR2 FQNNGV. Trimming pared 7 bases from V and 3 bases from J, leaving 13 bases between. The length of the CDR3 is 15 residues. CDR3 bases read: TGTGCCAGCAACGGAGACAGTAACTATAATTCACCC. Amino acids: CASNGDSNYNSP. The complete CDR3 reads CASNGDSNYNSPLHF.

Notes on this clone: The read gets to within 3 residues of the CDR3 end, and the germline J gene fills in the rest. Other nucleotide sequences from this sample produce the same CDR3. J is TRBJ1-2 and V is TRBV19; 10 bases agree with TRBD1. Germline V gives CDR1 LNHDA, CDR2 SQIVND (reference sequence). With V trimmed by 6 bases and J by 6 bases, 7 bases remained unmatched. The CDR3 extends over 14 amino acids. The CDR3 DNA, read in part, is TGTGCCAGTAGCCTTCGGGACAGGGGAAATGGC. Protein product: CASSLRDRGNG. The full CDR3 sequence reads CASSLRDRGNGYTF.

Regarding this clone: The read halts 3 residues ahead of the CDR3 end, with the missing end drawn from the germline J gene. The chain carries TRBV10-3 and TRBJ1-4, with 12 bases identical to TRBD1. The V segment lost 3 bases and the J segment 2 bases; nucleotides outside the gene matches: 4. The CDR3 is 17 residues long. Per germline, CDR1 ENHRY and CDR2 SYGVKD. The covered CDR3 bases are TGTGCCATCAGTGACCCGGGACAGGGGGCGACTAATGAAAAA. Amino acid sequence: CAISDPGQGATNEK. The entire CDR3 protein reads CAISDPGQGATNEKLFF.

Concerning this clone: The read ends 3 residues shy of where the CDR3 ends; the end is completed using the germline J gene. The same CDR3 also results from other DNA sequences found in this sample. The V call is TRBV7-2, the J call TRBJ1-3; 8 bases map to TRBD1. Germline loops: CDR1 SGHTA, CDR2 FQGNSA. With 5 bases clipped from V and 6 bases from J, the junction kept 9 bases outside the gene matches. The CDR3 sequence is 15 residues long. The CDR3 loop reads CASSQRAGGENTIYF. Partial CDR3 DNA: TGTGCCAGCAGCCAAAGAGCAGGGGGCGAAAACACC.

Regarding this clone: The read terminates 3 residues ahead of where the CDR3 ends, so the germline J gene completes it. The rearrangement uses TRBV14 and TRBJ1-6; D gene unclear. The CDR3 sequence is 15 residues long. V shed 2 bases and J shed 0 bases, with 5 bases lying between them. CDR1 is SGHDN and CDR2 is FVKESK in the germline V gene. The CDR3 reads CASSQTSSYNSPLHF. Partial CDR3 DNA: TGTGCCAGCAGCCAAACCAGCTCCTATAATTCACCC.

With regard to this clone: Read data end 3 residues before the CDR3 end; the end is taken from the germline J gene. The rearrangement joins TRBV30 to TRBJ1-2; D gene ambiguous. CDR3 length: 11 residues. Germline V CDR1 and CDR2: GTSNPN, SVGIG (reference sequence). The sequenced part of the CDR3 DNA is TGTGCCTGGAGTGTACTGGGCGGC. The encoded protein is CAWSVLGG. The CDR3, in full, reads CAWSVLGGYTF.

CDR3 amino acids: CASSVRTVQPQHF. Partial CDR3 DNA: TGTGCCAGTAGTGTAAGGACAGTTCAGCCC. The rearrangement links TRBV19 to TRBJ1-5, with D possibly being TRBD1 (6 bases). Coverage ceases 3 residues before the CDR3 finishes, and the germline J gene fills in the end. Germline loops: CDR1 LNHDA, CDR2 SQIVND (reference sequence). The CDR3 has 13 residues. The ends were cut back, 5 bases at V and 6 bases at J, with 11 bases in the middle. The variable domain in full, with the rest retrieved from reference TRBV19 and TRBJ1-5, is DGGITQSPKYLFRKEGQNVTLSCEQNLNHDAMYWYRQDPGQGLRLIYYSQIVNDFQKGDIAEGYSVSREKKESFPLTVTSAQKNPTAFYLCASSVRTVQPQHFGDGTRLSIL.

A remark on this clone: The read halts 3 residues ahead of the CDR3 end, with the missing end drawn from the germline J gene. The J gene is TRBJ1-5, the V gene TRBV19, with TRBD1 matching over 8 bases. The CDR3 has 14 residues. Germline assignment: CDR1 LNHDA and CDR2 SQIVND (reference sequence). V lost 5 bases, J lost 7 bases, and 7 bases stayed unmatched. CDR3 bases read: TGTGCCAGTAGTCCGGACAGGGCTTGGCAGCCC. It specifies CASSPDRAWQP. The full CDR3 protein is CASSPDRAWQPQHF. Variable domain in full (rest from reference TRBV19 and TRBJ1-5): DGGITQSPKYLFRKEGQNVTLSCEQNLNHDAMYWYRQDPGQGLRLIYYSQIVNDFQKGDIAEGYSVSREKKESFPLTVTSAQKNPTAFYLCASSPDRAWQPQHFGDGTRLSIL.

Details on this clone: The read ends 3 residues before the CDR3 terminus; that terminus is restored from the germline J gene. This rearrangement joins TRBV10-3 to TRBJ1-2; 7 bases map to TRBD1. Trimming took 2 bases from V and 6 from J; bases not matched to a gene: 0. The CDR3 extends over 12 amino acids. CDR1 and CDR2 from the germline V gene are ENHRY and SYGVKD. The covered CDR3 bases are TGTGCCATCAGTGAGGGACAGGATGGC. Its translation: CAISEGQDG. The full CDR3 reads CAISEGQDGYTF.

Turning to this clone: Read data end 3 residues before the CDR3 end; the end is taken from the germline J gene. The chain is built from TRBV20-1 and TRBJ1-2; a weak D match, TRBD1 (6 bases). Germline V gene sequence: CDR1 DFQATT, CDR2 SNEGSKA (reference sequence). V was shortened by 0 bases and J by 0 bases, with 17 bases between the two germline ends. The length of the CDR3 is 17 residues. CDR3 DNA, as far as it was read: TGCAGTGCTAGAGATCCGGCAGGGGAGTTCCCTAACTATGGC. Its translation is CSARDPAGEFPNYG. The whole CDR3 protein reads CSARDPAGEFPNYGYTF.

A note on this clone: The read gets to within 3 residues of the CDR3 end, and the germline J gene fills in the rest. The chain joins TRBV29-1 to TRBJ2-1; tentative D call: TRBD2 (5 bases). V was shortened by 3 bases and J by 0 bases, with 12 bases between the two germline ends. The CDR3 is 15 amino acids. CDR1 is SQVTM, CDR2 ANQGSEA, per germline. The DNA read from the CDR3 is TGCAGCGTTGACGCTAGCTTTGGCTCCTACAATGAG. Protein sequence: CSVDASFGSYNE. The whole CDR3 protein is CSVDASFGSYNEQFF.

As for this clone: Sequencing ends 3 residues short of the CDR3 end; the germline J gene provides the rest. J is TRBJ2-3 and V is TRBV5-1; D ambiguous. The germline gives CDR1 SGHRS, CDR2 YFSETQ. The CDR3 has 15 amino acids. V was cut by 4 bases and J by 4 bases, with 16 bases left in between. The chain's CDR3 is CASSTNPLNSDTQYF. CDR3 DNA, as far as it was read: TGCGCCAGCAGCACTAATCCTCTTAACTCAGATACG.

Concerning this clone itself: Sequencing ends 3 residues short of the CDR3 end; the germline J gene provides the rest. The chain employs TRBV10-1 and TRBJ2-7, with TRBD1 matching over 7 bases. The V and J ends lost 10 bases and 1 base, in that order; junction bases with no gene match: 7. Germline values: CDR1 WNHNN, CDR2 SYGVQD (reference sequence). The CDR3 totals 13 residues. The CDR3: CATSRQGSYEQYF. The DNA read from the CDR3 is TGCGCCACCTCGAGACAGGGTTCCTACGAG.

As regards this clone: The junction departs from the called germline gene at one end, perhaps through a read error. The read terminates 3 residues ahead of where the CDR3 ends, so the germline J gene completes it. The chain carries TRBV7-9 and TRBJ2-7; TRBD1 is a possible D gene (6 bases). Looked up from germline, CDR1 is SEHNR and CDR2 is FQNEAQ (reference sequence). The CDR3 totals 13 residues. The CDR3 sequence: CSSSYTGLSEQYF. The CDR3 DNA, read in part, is TGTTCCAGCAGCTATACAGGGCTCTCCGAG. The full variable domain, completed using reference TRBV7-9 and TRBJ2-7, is DTGVSQNPRHKITKRGQNVTFRCDPISEHNRLYWYRQTLGQGPEFLTYFQNEAQLEKSRLLSDRFSAERPKGSFSTLEIQRTEQGDSAMYLCSSSYTGLSEQYFGPGTRLTVT.

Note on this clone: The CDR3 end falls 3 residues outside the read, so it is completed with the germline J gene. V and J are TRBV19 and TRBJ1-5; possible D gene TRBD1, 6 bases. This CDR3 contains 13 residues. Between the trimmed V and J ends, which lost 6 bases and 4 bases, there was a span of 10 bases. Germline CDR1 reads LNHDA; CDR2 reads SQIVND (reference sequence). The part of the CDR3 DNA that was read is TGTGCCAGTAGCGGACAGAAAAATCAGCCC. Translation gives CASSGQKNQP. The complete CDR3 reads CASSGQKNQPQHF.

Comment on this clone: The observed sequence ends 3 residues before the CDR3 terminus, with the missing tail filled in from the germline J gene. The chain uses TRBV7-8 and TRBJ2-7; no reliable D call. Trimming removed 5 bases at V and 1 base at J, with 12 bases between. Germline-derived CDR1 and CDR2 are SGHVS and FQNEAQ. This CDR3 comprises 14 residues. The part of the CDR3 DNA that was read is TGTGCCAGCAGCCCGCGATCCAGGTCCTACGAG. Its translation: CASSPRSRSYE. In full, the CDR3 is CASSPRSRSYEQYF. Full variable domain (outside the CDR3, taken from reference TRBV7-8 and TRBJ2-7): GAGVSQSPRYKVAKRGQDVALRCDPISGHVSLFWYQQALGQGPEFLTYFQNEAQLDKSGLPSDRFFAERPEGSVSTLKIQRTQQEDSAVYLCASSPRSRSYEQYFGPGTRLTVT.

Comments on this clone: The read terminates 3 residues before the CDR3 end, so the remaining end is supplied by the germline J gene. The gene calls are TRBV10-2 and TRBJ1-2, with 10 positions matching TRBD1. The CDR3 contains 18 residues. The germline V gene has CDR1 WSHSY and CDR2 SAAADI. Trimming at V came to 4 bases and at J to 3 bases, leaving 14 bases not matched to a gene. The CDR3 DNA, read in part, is TGCGCCAGCAGTGCCAACCGGGACAGGGGAGCGTCGGACTATGGC. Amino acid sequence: CASSANRDRGASDYG. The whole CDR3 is CASSANRDRGASDYGYTF.

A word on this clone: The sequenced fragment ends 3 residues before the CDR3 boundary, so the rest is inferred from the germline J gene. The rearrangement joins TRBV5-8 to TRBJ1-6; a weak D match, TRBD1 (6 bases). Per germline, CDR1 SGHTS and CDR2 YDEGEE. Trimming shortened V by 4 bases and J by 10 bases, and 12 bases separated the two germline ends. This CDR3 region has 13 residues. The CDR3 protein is CASSIQGLSPLHF. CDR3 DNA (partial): TGTGCCAGCAGCATACAGGGTTTGTCACCC.

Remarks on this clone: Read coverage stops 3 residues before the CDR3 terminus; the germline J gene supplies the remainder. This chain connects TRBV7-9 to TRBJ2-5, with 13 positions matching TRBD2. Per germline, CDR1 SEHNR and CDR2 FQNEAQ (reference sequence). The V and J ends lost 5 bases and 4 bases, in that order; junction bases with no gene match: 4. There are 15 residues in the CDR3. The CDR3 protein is CASSAGLAGVETQYF. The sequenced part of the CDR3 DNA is TGTGCCAGCAGCGCTGGACTAGCGGGAGTAGAGACC.

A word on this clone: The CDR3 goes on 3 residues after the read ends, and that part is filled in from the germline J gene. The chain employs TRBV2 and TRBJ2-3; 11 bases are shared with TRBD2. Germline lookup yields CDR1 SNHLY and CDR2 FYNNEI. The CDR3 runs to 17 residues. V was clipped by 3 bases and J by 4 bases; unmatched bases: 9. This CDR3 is CASSDGLETSGADTQYF. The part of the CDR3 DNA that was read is TGTGCCAGCAGTGACGGTTTAGAGACTAGCGGGGCAGATACG.

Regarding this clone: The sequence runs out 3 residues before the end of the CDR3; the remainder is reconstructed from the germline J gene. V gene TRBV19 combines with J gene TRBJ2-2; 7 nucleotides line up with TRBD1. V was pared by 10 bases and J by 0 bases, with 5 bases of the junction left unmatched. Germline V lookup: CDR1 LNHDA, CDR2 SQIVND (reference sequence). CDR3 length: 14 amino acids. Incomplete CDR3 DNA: TGTGCCACCCGGGACAGCGCGAACACCGGGGAG. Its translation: CATRDSANTGE. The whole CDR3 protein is CATRDSANTGELFF.

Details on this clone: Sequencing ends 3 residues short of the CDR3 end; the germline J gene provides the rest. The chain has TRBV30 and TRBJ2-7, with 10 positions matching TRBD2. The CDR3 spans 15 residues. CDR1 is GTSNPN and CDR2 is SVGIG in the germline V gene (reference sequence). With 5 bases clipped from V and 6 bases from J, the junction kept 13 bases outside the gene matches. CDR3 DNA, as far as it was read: TGTGCCTGGGCGCCCTCGAGCGGGAGGGTCCTCGAG. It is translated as CAWAPSSGRVLE. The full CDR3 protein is CAWAPSSGRVLEQYF.

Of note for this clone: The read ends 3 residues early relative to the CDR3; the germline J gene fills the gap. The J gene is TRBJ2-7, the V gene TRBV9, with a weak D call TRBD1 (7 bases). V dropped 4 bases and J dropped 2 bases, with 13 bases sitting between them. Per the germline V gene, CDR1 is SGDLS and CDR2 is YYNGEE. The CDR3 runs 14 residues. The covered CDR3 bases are TGTGCCAGCAGCCGGGCAGGGGGGACCTACGAG. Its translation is CASSRAGGTYE. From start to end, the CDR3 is CASSRAGGTYEQYF.

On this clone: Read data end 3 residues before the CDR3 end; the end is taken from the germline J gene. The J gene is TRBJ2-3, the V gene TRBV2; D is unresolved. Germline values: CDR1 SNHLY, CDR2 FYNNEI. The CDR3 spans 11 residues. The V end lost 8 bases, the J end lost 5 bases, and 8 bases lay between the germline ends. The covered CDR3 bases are TGTGCCAGCCATGCGAAAGATACG. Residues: CASHAKDT. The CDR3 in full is CASHAKDTQYF. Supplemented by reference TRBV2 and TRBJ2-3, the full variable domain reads EPEVTQTPSHQVTQMGQEVILRCVPISNHLYFYWYRQILGQKVEFLVSFYNNEISEKSEIFDDQFSVERPDGSNFTLKIRSTKLEDSAMYFCASHAKDTQYFGPGTRLTVL.

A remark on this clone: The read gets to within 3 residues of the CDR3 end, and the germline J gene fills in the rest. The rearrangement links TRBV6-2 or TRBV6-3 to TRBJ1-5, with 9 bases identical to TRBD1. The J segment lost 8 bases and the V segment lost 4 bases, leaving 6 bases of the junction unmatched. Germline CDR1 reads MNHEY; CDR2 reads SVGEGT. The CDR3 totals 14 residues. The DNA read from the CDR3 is TGTGCCAGCAGTTCCGACAGGGGGTATAAGCCC. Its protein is CASSSDRGYKP. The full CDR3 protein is CASSSDRGYKPQHF.

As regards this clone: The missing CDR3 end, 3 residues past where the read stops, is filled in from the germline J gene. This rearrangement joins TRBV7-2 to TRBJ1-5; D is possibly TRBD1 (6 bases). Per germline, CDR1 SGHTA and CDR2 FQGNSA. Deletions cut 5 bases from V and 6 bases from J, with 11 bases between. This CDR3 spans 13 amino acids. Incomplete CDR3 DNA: TGTGCCAGCAGCGCCCAGGGGCGTCAGCCC. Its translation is CASSAQGRQP. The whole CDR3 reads CASSAQGRQPQHF.

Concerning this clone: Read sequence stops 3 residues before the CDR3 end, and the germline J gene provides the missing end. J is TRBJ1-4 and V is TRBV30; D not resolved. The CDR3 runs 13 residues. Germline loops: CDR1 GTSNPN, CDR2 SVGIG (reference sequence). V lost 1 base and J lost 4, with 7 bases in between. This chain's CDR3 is CAWSEQLNEKLFF. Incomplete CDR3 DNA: TGTGCCTGGAGTGAACAGCTTAATGAAAAA.

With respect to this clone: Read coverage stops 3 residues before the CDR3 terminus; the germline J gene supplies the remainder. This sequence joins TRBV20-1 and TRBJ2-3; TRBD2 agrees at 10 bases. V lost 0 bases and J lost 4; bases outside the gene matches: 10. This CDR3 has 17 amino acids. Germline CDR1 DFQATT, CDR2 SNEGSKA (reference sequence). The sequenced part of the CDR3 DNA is TGCAGTGCTAGAGATCGGGATAGCGGGGGGCACGCAGATACG. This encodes CSARDRDSGGHADT. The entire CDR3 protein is CSARDRDSGGHADTQYF.